The clone carrying this TCR beta chain was observed a few times. Patients from Seattle were sampled longitudinally, starting during active infection. The CDR3 has 16 amino acids. Germline V lookup: CDR1 LNHDA, CDR2 SQIVND (reference sequence). V shed 4 bases and J 1 base; nucleotides not matched to a gene: 3. The data were obtained in a study of blood T cell repertoires in COVID-19. In the study overall: The study drew acute and convalescent COVID-19 samples from the United States, Italy and Spain. Sample material is recorded as cDNA or gDNA derived from T cells, B-cell-depleted T cells, or PBMCs.

In the original workflow: By means of reference gene primer amplification, nucleated cell counts were estimated. Clones were sequenced by immunoSEQ multiplex PCR, and TCRdb holds only the in-frame ones, with some missing. From that table come the V and J calls and clone size; the DNA was used to work out D and trimming. Of more than 65,000 clones in the sample, approximately 83% were seen once. The chain couples TRBV19 to TRBJ2-2, with 10 bases that match TRBD2. The source material was peripheral blood. This clonotype was sampled from a man younger than 40 with COVID-19, enrolled during active disease. CDR3 DNA: TGTGCCAGTAGTAAAAGGACTAGCGGGAACACCGGGGAGCTGTTTTTT. It is translated as CASSKRTSGNTGELFF. Based on the CDR3 plus reference TRBV19 and TRBJ2-2, the full variable domain is DGGITQSPKYLFRKEGQNVTLSCEQNLNHDAMYWYRQDPGQGLRLIYYSQIVNDFQKGDIAEGYSVSREKKESFPLTVTSAQKNPTAFYLCASSKRTSGNTGELFFGEGSRLTVL.